Given below is one TCR beta chain in context. Its antigen is unknown. The data were taken from a study of follicular helper T cells after annual influenza vaccination. Study-wide results and caveats: Plasmablast frequency change correlated with clonality change in ICOS+CD38+ cTfh.

Sequenced by immunoSEQ multiplex PCR; TCRdb stores in-frame clones only, minus some. The sample consists of over 12,000 clones, 84% of them appearing once. V lost 6 bases to trimming and J lost 2 bases; unmatched junction nucleotides: 1. Per germline, CDR1 WSHSY and CDR2 SAAADI. The CDR3 length is 14 residues. Stated time point: 2014-2015 season, pre-vaccination. This chain uses TRBV10-2 with TRBJ1-6; 7 nucleotides line up with TRBD1. This TCR derives from an adult who received the influenza vaccine. The source was CXCR5- memory CD4+ T cells sorted from blood, collected on the day of influenza vaccination. CDR3 loop: CASRQGTYNSPLHF. The CDR3, as DNA: TGCGCCAGCAGACAGGGGACCTATAATTCACCCCTCCACTTT.